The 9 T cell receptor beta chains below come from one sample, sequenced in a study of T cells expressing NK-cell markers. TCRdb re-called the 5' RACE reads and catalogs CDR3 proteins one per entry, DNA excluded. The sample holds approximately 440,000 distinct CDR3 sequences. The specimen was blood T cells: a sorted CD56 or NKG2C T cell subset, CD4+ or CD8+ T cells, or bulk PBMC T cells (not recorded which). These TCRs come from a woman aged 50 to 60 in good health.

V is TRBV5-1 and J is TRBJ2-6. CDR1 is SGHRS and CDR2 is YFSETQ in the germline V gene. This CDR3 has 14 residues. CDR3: CASSPVGGANVLTF.

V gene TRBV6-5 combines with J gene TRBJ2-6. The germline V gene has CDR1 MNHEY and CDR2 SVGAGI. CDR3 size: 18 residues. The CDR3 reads CASSLWGPKTPGANVLTF.

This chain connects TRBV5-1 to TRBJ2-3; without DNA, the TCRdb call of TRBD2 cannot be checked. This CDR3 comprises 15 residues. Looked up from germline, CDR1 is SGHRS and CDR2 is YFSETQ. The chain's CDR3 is CASSLGLAVADTQYF.

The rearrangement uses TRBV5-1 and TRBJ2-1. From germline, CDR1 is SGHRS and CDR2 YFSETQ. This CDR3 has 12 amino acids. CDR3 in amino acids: CASSSLRGEQFF.

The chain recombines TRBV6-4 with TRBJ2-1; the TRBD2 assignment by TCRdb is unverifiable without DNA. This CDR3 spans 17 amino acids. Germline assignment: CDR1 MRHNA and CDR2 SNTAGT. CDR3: CASSPTPSGTSYNEQFF.

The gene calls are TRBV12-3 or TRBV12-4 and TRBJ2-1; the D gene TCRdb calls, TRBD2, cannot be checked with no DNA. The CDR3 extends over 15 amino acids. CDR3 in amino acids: CASSLMTSGKSEQFF.

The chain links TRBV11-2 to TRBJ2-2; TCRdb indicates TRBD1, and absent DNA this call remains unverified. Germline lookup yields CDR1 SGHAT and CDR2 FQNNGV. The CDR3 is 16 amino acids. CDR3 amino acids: CASSLVSDRATGELFF.

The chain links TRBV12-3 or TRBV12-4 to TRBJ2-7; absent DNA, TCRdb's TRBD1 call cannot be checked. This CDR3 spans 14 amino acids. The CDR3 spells CASSRDPAVYEQYF.

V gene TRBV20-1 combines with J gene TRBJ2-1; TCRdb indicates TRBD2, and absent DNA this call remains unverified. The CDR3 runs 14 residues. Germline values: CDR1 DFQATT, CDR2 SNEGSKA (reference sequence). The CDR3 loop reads CSAGGGLAINEQFF.